This T cell receptor (beta chain) stems from a study of vaccination and CD4 T cells after COVID-19. Specified treatment: roughly 11-day PBMC culture with coronavirus spike peptide pools or control peptides (ViraFEST assay). This clonotype occurred once. No antigen is known for it. An Oncomine TCR Beta short-read assay was used to sequence the DNA from cultured CD4+ T cells. One entry per CDR3 protein, called by TCRdb with MiXCR from the PCR reads. Among 8,800 or so distinct CDR3 sequences listed, 60% were seen once. With 2 bases removed from V and 2 bases from J, the gap between germline ends came to 5 bases. Germline V gene data show CDR1 as WNHNN and CDR2 as SYGVQD (reference sequence). This CDR3 comprises 13 residues.

V and J are TRBV10-1 and TRBJ2-3; D is undetermined. Sequencing used cultured CD4+ T cells from blood, obtained after SARS-CoV-2 vaccination. This clonotype was sampled from a human donor with COVID-19. This CDR3 reads CASSEQYTDTQYF. Here the CDR3 DNA reads TGCGCCAGCAGTGAGCAGTACACAGATACGCAGTATTTT.